This TCR beta chain was sequenced during a study of shared clonotypes between healthy human individuals. Study-level points and caveats: With several donors compared, around 5% of naive CD4 clonotypes were shared.

There were no recent acute infections or vaccinations among the donors, who were healthy HIV-negative adults. With respect to this clone: Its antigen is undetermined.

There are 16 residues in the CDR3. The V gene end was trimmed by 5 bases and the J gene end by 4 bases; junction bases not matched to a gene: 16. In germline, CDR1 is SQVTM, CDR2 ANQGSEA. Repertoires were generated with immunoSEQ multiplex PCR, while TCRdb's copy carries only in-frame clones and drops some. This table has 2 million to 2.5 million clones, over 90% appearing once. The sequence came from a young man in good health. Some clones in this sample may be carry-over from other donors' samples. Sequencing was performed on naive CD4+ T cells from PBMCs. Stated subset: CD45RA+ positively selected. This sequence joins TRBV29-1 and TRBJ1-1; 7 bases align to TRBD1. Here the CDR3 reads CSVLAGKGGASTEAFF. The CDR3 region has the DNA TGCAGCGTTCTGGCAGGAAAAGGGGGCGCGAGCACTGAAGCTTTCTTT.